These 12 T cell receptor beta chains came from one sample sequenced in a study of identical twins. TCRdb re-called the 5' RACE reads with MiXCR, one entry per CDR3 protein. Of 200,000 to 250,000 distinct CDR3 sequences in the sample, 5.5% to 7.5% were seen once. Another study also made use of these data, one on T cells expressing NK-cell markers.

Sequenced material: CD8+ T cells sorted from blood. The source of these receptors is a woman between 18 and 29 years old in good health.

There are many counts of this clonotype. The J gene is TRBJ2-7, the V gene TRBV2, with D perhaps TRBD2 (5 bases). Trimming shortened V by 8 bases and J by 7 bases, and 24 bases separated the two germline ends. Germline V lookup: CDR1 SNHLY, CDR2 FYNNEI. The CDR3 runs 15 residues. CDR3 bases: TGTGCCAGCCTCGACCGGGCCTCGGGGTTGGAAGAGCAGTACTTC. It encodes CASLDRASGLEEQYF.

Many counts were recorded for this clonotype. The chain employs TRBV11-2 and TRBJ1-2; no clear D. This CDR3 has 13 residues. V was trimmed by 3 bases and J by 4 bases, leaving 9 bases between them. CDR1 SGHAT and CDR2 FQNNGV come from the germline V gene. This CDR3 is CASSFNGVYGYTF. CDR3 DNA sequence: TGTGCCAGCAGCTTCAACGGCGTCTATGGCTACACCTTC.

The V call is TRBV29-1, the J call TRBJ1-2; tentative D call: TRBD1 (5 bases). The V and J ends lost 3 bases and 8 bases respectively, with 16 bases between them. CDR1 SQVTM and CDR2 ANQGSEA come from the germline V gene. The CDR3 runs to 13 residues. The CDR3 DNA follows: TGCAGCGTTGATCAGGCAGGGCGGTTCGGCTACACCTTC. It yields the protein CSVDQAGRFGYTF.

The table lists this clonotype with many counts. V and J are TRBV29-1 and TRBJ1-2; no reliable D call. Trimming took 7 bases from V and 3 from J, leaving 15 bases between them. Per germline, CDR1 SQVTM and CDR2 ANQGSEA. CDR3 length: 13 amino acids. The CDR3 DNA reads TGCAGCGCCCTTAGTGCAGAATACTATGGCTACACCTTC. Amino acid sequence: CSALSAEYYGYTF.

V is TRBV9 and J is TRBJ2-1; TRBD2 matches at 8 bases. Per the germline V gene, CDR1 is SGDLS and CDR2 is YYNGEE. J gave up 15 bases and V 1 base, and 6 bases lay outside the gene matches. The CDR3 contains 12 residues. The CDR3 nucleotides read TGTGCCAGCAGCGTACTGGGACTAGGCTTGTTCTTC. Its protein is CASSVLGLGLFF.

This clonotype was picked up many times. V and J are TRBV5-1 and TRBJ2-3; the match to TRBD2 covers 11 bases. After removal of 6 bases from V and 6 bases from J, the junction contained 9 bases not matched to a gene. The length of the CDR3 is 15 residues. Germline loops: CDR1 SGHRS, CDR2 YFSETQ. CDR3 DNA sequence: TGCGCCAGCACCCCGATAGCGGGAGGGGCGGATACGCAGTATTTT. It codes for CASTPIAGGADTQYF.

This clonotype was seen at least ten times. The CDR3 is CSANAHTGELFF. CDR3 bases: TGCAGCGCCAACGCTCATACCGGGGAGCTGTTTTTT. The genes are TRBV29-1 and TRBJ2-2, with unresolved D. CDR3 length equals 12 residues. V was cut by 7 bases and J by 5 bases, with 11 bases left in between. Germline assignment: CDR1 SQVTM and CDR2 ANQGSEA.

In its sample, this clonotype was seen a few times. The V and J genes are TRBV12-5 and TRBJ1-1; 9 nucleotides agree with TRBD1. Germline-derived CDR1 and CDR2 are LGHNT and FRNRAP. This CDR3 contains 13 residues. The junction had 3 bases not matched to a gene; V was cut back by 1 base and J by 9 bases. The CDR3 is CASGLEGTGKAFF. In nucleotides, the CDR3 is TGTGCTAGTGGTTTGGAAGGGACAGGGAAAGCTTTCTTT.

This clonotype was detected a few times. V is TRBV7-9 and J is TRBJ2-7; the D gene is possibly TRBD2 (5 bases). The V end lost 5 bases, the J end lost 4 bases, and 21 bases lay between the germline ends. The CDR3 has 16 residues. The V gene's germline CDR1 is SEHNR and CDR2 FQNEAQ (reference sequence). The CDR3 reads CASSPIIRSPGYEQYF. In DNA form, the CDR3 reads TGTGCCAGCAGCCCAATTATAAGAAGTCCGGGATACGAGCAGTACTTC.

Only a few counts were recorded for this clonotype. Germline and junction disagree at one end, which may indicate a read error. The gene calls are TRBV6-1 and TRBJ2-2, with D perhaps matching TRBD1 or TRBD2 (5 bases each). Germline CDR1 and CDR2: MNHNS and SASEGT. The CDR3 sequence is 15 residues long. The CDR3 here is CSSKIGEWGTGELFF. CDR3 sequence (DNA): TGTTCCAGCAAGATTGGCGAGTGGGGGACCGGGGAGCTGTTTTTT.

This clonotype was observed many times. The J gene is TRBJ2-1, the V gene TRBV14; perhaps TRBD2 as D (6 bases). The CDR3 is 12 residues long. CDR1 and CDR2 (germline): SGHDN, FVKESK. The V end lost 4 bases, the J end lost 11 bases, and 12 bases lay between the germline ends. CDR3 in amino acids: CASSPDYIKQFF. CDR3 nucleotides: TGTGCCAGCAGCCCGGACTATATTAAGCAGTTCTTC.

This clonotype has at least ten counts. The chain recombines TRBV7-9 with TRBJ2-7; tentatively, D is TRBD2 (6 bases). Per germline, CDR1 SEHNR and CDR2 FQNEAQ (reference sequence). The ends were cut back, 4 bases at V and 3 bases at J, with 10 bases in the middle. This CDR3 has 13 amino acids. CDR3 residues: CASSWDSNYEQYF. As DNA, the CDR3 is TGTGCCAGCAGCTGGGACTCAAACTACGAGCAGTACTTC.